The next 11 T cell receptor beta chains were all read from a single sample in a study of cytomegalovirus exposure and HLA in healthy donors. The PCR had 60 Vbeta and 13 Jbeta primers. Produced via immunoSEQ multiplex PCR; TCRdb's table is partial and in-frame only. The sample lists about 100,000 clones, around 80% occurring once. The specimen sequenced was PBMCs. Receptor source: an older woman in good health and CMV-seronegative.

This chain connects TRBV28 to TRBJ2-7, with TRBD2 as a possible D gene (6 bases). The CDR3 totals 14 residues. V was shortened by 6 bases and J by 4 bases, with 16 bases between the two germline ends. Germline V lookup: CDR1 MDHEN, CDR2 SYDVKM. The CDR3 region has the DNA TGTGCCAGCAGCCCCGTGGGCGGGAATTACGAGCAGTACTTC. Translated: CASSPVGGNYEQYF.

V usage is TRBV7-8 and J usage is TRBJ2-7; 7 bases are a match to TRBD2. Unmatched junction bases numbered 16, after V lost 5 bases and J lost 6 bases. The CDR3 has 16 amino acids. Germline V lookup: CDR1 SGHVS, CDR2 FQNEAQ. CDR3 nucleotides: TGTGCCAGCAGCCAGGACCGCGGACTAGGCAGGGCCGAGCAGTACTTC. Its protein product is CASSQDRGLGRAEQYF.

The V call is TRBV30, the J call TRBJ1-1; perhaps TRBD1 as D (5 bases). The germline V and J ends were trimmed by 0 bases and 5 bases, with 10 bases remaining between them. The CDR3 runs 13 residues. The germline CDR1 and CDR2 sequences are GTSNPN and SVGIG (reference sequence). This chain's CDR3 is CAWSVSRGTEAFF. Written as DNA, the CDR3 is TGTGCCTGGAGTGTATCCCGGGGGACTGAAGCTTTCTTT.

A few counts support this clone. The chain couples TRBV6-1 to TRBJ1-5; D may be TRBD1 (5 bases). Germline V gene sequence: CDR1 MNHNS, CDR2 SASEGT. This CDR3 contains 17 residues. Trimming stripped 2 bases from V and 2 bases from J, with 16 bases between. CDR3 DNA sequence: TGTGCCAGCAGTGAAAGCAGGAGCAGGGCGGGCAATCAGCCCCAGCATTTT. This codes for CASSESRSRAGNQPQHF.

The rearrangement joins TRBV9 to TRBJ2-3; D might be TRBD1 (6 bases). The CDR3 is 16 amino acids. Per germline, CDR1 SGDLS and CDR2 YYNGEE. V was shortened by 4 bases and J by 1 base, with 16 bases between the two germline ends. CDR3 sequence (DNA): TGTGCCAGCAGCCCTCGGCAGGGGTGGGGCACAGATACGCAGTATTTT. This codes for CASSPRQGWGTDTQYF.

The chain employs TRBV30 and TRBJ2-3; D is possibly TRBD2 (6 bases). The CDR3 consists of 15 residues. The V gene lost 0 bases and the J gene lost 0 bases, with 10 bases spanning the gap. Germline CDR1 is GTSNPN and CDR2 is SVGIG (reference sequence). The CDR3 bases are TGTGCCTGGAGTGTGGGGGGAAGCAGCACAGATACGCAGTATTTT. Its translation: CAWSVGGSSTDTQYF.

This clone was found a few times. CDR3 nucleotide sequence: TGTGCCAGCAGCTTCGGGGGACCTGGAAACACCATATATTTT. This encodes CASSFGGPGNTIYF. This rearrangement joins TRBV5-6 to TRBJ1-3; possibly TRBD1 for D (5 bases). Trimming left V 2 bases short and J 2 bases short, with 8 bases between. Germline V gives CDR1 SGHDT, CDR2 YYEEEE. This CDR3 is built from 14 residues.

This chain connects TRBV13 to TRBJ2-1; 8 bases line up with TRBD2. The V gene's germline CDR1 is PRHDT and CDR2 FYEKMQ (reference sequence). After removal of 1 base from V and 3 bases from J, the junction contained 5 bases not matched to a gene. The CDR3 runs to 16 residues. The CDR3 DNA follows: TGTGCCAGCAGCTTAGTGGCTAGCGGGTTCTACAATGAGCAGTTCTTC. It specifies CASSLVASGFYNEQFF.

The chain links TRBV6-6 to TRBJ2-2; D not certain. Germline V gene sequence: CDR1 MNHNY, CDR2 SVGAGI (reference sequence). Trimming removed 2 bases at V and 4 bases at J, with 11 bases between. The CDR3 consists of 15 residues. CDR3 in DNA: TGTGCCAGCAGTTACGAAGACTCCTTCACCGGGGAGCTGTTTTTT. Protein: CASSYEDSFTGELFF.

This clone was picked up a small number of times. The V and J genes are TRBV6-5 and TRBJ2-1, with D unclear. V gave up 5 bases and J gave up 0 bases, with 8 bases separating them. CDR3 length equals 14 residues. Per the germline V gene, CDR1 is MNHEY and CDR2 is SVGAGI. The CDR3 region is CASSTGRSYNEQFF. The DNA of the CDR3 is TGTGCCAGCAGTACTGGGCGCTCCTACAATGAGCAGTTCTTC.

In its sample, this clone was seen a few times. V and J are TRBV6-5 and TRBJ2-1, with TRBD2 matching 11 bases. The length of the CDR3 is 16 residues. Germline CDR1 and CDR2: MNHEY and SVGAGI. Trimming cost V 4 bases and J 6 bases; bases outside gene matches: 8. The CDR3: CASSSLVAGGGNEQFF. CDR3 nucleotide sequence: TGTGCCAGCAGTTCACTGGTAGCGGGAGGGGGCAATGAGCAGTTCTTC.